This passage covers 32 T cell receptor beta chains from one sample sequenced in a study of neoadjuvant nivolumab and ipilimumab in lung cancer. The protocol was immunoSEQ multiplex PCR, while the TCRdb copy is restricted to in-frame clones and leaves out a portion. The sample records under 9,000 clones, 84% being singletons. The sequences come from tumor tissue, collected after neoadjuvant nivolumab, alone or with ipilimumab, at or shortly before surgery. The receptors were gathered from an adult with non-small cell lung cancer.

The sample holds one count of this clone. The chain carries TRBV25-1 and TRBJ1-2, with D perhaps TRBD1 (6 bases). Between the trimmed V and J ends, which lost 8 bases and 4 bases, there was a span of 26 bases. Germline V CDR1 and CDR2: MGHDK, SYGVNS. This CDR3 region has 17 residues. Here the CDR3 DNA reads TGTGCCAGCCCCTCGCCCCCCATACAGGGTAAAGGCTATGGCTACACCTTC. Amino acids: CASPSPPIQGKGYGYTF.

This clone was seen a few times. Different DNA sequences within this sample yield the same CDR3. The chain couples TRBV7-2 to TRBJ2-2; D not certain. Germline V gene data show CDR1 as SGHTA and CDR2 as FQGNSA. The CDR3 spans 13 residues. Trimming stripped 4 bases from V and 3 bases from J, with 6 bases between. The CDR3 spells CASSSPYTGELFF. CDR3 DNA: TGTGCCAGCAGCTCCCCTTACACCGGGGAGCTGTTTTTT.

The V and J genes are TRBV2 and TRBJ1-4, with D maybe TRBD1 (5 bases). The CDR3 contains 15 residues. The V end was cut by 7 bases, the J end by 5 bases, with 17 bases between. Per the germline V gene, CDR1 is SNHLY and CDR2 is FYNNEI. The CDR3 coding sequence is TGTGCCAGCAAGGTTCGGGGACTATCCAATGAAAAACTGTTTTTT. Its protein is CASKVRGLSNEKLFF.

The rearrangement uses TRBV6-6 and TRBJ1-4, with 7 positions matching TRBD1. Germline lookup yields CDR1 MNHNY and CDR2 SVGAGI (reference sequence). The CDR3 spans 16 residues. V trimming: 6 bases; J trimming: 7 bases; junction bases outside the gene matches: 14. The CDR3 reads CASRPDRAHGSEKLFF. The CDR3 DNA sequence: TGTGCCAGCAGACCAGACAGGGCCCATGGTTCTGAAAAACTGTTTTTT.

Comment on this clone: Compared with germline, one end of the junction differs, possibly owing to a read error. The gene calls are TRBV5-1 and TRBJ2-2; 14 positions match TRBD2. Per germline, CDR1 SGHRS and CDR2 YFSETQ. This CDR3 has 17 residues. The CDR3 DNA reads TGCGCCAGCAGCACGGGACTAGCGGGAGCGAATACCGGGGAGCTGTTTTTT. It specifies CASSTGLAGANTGELFF.

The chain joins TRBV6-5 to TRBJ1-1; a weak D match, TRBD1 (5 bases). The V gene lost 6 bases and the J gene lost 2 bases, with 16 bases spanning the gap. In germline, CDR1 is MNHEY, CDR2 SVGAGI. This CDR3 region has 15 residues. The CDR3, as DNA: TGTGCCAGCAGCCAGCCGGGGGAGACCAACACTGAAGCTTTCTTT. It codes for CASSQPGETNTEAFF.

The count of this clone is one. The CDR3 sequence is CASNVRGVGYGYTF. The CDR3 nucleotides are TGTGCCAGTAACGTAAGGGGGGTTGGCTATGGCTACACCTTC. This chain uses TRBV19 with TRBJ1-2; D perhaps matches TRBD1 (6 bases). The length of the CDR3 is 14 residues. CDR1 LNHDA and CDR2 SQIVND come from the germline V gene (reference sequence). Trimming stripped 7 bases from V and 4 bases from J, with 16 bases between.

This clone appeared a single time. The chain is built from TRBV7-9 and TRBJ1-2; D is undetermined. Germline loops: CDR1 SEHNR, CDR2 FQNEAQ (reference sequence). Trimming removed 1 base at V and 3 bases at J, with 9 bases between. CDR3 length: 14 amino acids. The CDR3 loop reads CASSLDQADYGYTF. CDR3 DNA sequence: TGTGCCAGCAGCTTAGATCAGGCAGACTATGGCTACACCTTC. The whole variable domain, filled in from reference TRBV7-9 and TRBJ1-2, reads DTGVSQNPRHKITKRGQNVTFRCDPISEHNRLYWYRQTLGQGPEFLTYFQNEAQLEKSRLLSDRFSAERPKGSFSTLEIQRTEQGDSAMYLCASSLDQADYGYTFGSGTRLTVV.

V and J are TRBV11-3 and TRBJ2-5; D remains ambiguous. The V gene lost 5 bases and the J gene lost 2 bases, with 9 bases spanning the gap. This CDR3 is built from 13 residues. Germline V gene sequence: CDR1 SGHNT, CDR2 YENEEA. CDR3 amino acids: CASSPARQETQYF. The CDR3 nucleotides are TGTGCCAGCAGCCCTGCCAGACAAGAGACCCAGTACTTC.

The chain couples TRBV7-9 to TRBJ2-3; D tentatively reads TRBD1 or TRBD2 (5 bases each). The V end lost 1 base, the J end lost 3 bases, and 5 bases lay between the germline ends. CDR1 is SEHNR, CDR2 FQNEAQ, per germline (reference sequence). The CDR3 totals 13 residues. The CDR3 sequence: CASSLGGTDTQYF. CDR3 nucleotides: TGTGCCAGCAGCTTAGGGGGGACAGATACGCAGTATTTT.

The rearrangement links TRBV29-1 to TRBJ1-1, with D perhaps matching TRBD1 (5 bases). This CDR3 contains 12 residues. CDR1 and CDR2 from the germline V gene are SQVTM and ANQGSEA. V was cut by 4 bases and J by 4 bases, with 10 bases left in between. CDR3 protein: CSVVRGPTEAFF. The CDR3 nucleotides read TGCAGCGTTGTAAGGGGCCCCACTGAAGCTTTCTTT.

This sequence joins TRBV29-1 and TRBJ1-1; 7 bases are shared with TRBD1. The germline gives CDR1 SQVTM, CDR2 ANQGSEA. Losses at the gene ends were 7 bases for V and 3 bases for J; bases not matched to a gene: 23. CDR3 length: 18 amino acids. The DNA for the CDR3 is TGCAGCGCATCCGGGAACAAAGACGACAGGGTTAGGTACACTGAAGCTTTCTTT. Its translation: CSASGNKDDRVRYTEAFF.

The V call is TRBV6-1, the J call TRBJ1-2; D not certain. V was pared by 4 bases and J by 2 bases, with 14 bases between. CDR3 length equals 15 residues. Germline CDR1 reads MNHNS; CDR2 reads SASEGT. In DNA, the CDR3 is TGTGCCAGCAGTGCCGACAAGAACCCCAACTATGGCTACACCTTC. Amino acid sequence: CASSADKNPNYGYTF.

CDR3 nucleotides: TGTGCCAGCAGTGAAGCGGAACTAGATACGCAGTATTTT. Residues: CASSEAELDTQYF. The chain recombines TRBV2 with TRBJ2-3; D is unclear. CDR3 length: 13 residues. The germline gives CDR1 SNHLY, CDR2 FYNNEI. The V end lost 0 bases, the J end lost 5 bases, and 6 bases lay between the germline ends.

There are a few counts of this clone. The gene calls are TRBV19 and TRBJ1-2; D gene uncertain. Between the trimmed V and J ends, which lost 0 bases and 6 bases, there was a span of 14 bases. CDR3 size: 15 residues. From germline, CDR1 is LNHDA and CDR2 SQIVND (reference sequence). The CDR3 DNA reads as TGTGCCAGTAGTATAGATCTACAATCCGCGGATGGCTACACCTTC. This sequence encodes CASSIDLQSADGYTF.

The CDR3 DNA follows: TGCAGCGTTGAAGAAGGACAGGGTAGTAAGAAGAATGAGCAGTTCTTC. Its translation: CSVEEGQGSKKNEQFF. The rearrangement links TRBV29-1 to TRBJ2-1, with TRBD1 identical over 8 bases. The V segment lost 0 bases and the J segment 7 bases; nucleotides outside the gene matches: 11. Per the germline V gene, CDR1 is SQVTM and CDR2 is ANQGSEA. CDR3 length equals 16 residues.

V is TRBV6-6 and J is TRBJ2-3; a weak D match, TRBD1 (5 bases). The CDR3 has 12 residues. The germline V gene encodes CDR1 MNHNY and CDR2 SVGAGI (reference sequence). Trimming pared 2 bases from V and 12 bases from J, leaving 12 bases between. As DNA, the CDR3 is TGTGCCAGCAGTTACCTTCCGGACACCCAGTATTTT. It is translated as CASSYLPDTQYF.

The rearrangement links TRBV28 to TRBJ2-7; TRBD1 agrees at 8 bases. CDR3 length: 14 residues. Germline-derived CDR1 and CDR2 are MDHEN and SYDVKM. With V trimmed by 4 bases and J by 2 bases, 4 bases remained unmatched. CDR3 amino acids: CASSSTGVPYEQYF. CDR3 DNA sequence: TGTGCCAGCAGTTCGACAGGGGTCCCCTACGAGCAGTACTTC.

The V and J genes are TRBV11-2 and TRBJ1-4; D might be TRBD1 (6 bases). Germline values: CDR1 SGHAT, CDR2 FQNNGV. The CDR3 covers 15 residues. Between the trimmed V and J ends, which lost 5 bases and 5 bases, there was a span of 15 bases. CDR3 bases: TGTGCCAGCAGCCCATTCCGGACAGTGAATGAAAAACTGTTTTTT. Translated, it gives CASSPFRTVNEKLFF.

CDR3 nucleotide sequence: TGTGCCAGTAGTATACAGGGCTTATCCACTGAAGCTTTCTTT. It codes for CASSIQGLSTEAFF. The chain couples TRBV19 to TRBJ1-1; D possibly corresponds to TRBD1 (5 bases). Germline V gene sequence: CDR1 LNHDA, CDR2 SQIVND (reference sequence). Trimming stripped 2 bases from V and 4 bases from J, with 11 bases between. This CDR3 is 14 amino acids long.

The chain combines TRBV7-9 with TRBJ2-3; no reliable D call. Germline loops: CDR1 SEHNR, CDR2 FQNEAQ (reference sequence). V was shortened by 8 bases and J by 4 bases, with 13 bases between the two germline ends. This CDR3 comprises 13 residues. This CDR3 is CASEGFAADTQYF. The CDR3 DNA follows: TGTGCCAGCGAAGGGTTCGCGGCAGATACGCAGTATTTT.

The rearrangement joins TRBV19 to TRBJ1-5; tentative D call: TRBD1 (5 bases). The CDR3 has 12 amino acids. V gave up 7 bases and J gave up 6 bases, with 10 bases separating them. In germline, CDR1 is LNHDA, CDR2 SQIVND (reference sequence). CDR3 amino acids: CASKDSSQPQHF. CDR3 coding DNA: TGTGCCAGTAAAGACAGCTCTCAGCCCCAGCATTTT.

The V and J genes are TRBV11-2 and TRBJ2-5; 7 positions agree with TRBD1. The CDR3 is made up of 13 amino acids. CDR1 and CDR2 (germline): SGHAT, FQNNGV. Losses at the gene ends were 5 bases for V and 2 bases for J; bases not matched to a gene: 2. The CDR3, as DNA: TGTGCCAGCAGCCGGGGACAGCAAGAGACCCAGTACTTC. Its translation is CASSRGQQETQYF.

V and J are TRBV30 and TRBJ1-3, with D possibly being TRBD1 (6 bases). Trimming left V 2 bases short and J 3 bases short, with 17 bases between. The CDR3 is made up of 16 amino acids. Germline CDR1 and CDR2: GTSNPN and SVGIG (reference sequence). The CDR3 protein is CAWSSFGGSGGNTIYF. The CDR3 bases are TGTGCCTGGAGTTCCTTCGGGGGCTCGGGTGGAAACACCATATATTTT.

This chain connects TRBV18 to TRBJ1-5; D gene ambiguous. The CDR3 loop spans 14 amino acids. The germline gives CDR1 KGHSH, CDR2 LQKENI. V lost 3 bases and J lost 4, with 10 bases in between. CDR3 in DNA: TGTGCCAGCTCACCGACGGTATCTAATCAGCCCCAGCATTTT. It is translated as CASSPTVSNQPQHF.

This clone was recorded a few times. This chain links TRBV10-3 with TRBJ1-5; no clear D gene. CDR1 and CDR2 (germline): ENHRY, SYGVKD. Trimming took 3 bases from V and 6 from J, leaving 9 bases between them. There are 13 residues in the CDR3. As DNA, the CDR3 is TGTGCCATCAGTGAAGGGATCGGTCAGCCCCAGCATTTT. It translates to CAISEGIGQPQHF.

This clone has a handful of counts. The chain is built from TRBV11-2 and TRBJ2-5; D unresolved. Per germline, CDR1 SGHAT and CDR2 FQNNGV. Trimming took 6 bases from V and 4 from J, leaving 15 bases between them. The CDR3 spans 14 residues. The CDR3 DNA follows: TGTGCCAGCAGTTCAGGACCGGGCAGAGAGACCCAGTACTTC. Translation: CASSSGPGRETQYF.

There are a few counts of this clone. CDR3 in DNA: TGTGCCACCAAAGACAGGGGAGTGTACAATGAGCAGTTCTTC. Translation: CATKDRGVYNEQFF. The V call is TRBV6-1, the J call TRBJ2-1; 8 bases line up with TRBD1. There are 14 residues in the CDR3. Germline CDR1 and CDR2: MNHNS and SASEGT. V trimming: 10 bases; J trimming: 4 bases; junction bases outside the gene matches: 9.

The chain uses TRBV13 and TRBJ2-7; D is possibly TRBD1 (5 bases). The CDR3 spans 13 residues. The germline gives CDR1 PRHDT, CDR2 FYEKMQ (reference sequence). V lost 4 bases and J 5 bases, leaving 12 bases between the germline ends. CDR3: CASSSAGYHEQYF. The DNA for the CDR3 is TGTGCCAGCAGCTCTGCAGGGTACCACGAGCAGTACTTC.

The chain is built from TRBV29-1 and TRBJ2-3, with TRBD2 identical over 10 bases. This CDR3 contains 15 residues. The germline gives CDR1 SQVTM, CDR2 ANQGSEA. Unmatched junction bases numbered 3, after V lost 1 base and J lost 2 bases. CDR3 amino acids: CSVEGLAGVTDTQYF. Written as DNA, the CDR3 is TGCAGCGTTGAAGGTCTAGCGGGGGTCACAGATACGCAGTATTTT.

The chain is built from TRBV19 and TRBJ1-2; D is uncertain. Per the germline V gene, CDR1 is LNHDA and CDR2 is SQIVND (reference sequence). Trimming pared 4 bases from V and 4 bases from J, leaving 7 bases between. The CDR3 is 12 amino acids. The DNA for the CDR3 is TGTGCCAGTAGTACACACAGCTATGGCTACACCTTC. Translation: CASSTHSYGYTF.

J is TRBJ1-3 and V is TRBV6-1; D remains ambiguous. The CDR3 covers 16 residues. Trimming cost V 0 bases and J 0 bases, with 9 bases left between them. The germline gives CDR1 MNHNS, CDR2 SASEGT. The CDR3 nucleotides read TGTGCCAGCAGTGAAGCGGGGAGTTACTCTGGAAACACCATATATTTT. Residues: CASSEAGSYSGNTIYF.